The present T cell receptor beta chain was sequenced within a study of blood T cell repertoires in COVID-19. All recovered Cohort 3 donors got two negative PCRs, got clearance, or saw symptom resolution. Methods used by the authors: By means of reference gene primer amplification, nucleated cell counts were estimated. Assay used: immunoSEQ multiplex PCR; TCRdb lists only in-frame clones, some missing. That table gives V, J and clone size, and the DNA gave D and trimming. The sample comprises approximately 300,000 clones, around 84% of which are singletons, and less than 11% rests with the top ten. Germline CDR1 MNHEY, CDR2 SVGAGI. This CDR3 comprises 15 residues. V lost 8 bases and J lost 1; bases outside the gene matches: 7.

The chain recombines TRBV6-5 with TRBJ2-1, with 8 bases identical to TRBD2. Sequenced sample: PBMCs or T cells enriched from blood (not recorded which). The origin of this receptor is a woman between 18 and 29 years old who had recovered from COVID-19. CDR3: CASWSGSGSYNEQFF. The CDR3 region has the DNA TGTGCCAGCTGGAGCGGGAGCGGGTCCTACAATGAGCAGTTCTTC.